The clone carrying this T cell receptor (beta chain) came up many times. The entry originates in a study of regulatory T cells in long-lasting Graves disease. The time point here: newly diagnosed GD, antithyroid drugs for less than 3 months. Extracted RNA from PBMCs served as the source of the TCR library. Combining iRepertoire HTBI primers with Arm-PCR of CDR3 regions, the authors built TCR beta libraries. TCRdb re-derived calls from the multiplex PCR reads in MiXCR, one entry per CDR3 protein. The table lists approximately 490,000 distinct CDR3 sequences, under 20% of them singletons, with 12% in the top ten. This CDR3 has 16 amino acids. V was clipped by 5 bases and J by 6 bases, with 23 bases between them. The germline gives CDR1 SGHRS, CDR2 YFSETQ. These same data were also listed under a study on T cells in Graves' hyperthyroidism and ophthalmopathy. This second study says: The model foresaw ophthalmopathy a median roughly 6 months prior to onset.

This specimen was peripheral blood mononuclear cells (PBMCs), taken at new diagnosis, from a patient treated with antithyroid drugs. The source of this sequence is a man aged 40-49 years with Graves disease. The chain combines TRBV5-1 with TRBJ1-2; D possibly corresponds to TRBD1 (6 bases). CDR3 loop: CASSPSSTDRIDGYTF. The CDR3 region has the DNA TGCGCCAGCAGTCCCTCTAGTACAGACAGGATCGATGGCTACACCTTC. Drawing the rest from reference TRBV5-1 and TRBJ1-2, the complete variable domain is KAGVTQTPRYLIKTRGQQVTLSCSPISGHRSVSWYQQTPGQGLQFLFEYFSETQRNKGNFPGRFSGRQFSNSRSEMNVSTLELGDSALYLCASSPSSTDRIDGYTFGSGTRLTVV.